The 9 T cell receptor beta chains below come from one sample, sequenced in a study of vaccination and CD4 T cells after COVID-19. Their cognate antigens are unknown. Specified treatment: roughly nine-day PBMC culture with coronavirus spike peptide pools or control peptides (ViraFEST assay). One should note that the unexposed donor's CD4+ T cells were collected before the COVID-19 pandemic (2011-2018). Cultured CD4+ T cells had their DNA profiled by the Oncomine TCR Beta short-read assay. The authors extracted genomic DNA from cultured CD4+ T cells. MiXCR, applied by TCRdb to the PCR reads, yields one record per CDR3 protein. This repertoire shows roughly 9,800 distinct CDR3 sequences, 34% found once; its top ten account for roughly 15%. Sequenced: CD4+ T cells from blood, cultured in vitro. The receptors derive from a human donor in good health.

J is TRBJ2-5 and V is TRBV7-6; D not certain. V dropped 6 bases and J dropped 2 bases, with 13 bases sitting between them. Germline V gene lookup returns CDR1 SGHVS and CDR2 FNYEAQ. The CDR3 sequence is 14 residues long. CDR3 nucleotide sequence: TGTGCCAGCAGTAATAATCCGTCTCAAGAGACCCAGTACTTC. This codes for CASSNNPSQETQYF.

The chain combines TRBV28 with TRBJ2-7, with D possibly matching TRBD1 (6 bases). The V gene lost 4 bases and the J gene lost 3 bases, with 22 bases spanning the gap. The CDR3 is 17 amino acids. Germline V gene data show CDR1 as MDHEN and CDR2 as SYDVKM. The CDR3 DNA sequence: TGTGCCAGCAGTTACCTGATTTACAGGGAAAGGAGCTACGAGCAGTACTTC. This codes for CASSYLIYRERSYEQYF.

This clonotype was observed a few times. The chain combines TRBV6-2 or TRBV6-3 with TRBJ2-3; possibly TRBD1 for D (5 bases). Germline values: CDR1 MNHEY, CDR2 SVGEGT. The CDR3 has 13 amino acids. V was cut by 5 bases and J by 4 bases, with 10 bases left in between. The CDR3 loop reads CASSPRQPDTQYF. The CDR3 DNA sequence: TGTGCCAGCAGTCCCCGACAGCCAGATACGCAGTATTTT.

Note on this clonotype: One junction end disagrees with the germline gene, perhaps due to a read error. V is TRBV4-1 and J is TRBJ2-2; D might be TRBD2 (6 bases). CDR3 size: 12 residues. The V gene's germline CDR1 is MGHRA and CDR2 YSYEKL. For the CDR3, the DNA is TGCGCCAGCAGCCATGACACCGGGGGGCTGTTTTTT. Residues: CASSHDTGGLFF.

This clonotype was seen a few times. V is TRBV6-5 and J is TRBJ2-3; TRBD2 aligns across 10 bases. This CDR3 has 15 amino acids. With 4 bases clipped from V and 0 bases from J, the junction kept 1 base outside the gene matches. The germline V gene encodes CDR1 MNHEY and CDR2 SVGAGI. CDR3: CASSLAGGSTDTQYF. The CDR3, as DNA: TGTGCCAGCAGTTTAGCGGGGGGAAGCACAGATACGCAGTATTTT.

J is TRBJ1-2 and V is TRBV10-3, with D hard to call. This CDR3 region has 14 residues. Germline lookup yields CDR1 ENHRY and CDR2 SYGVKD. Trimming shortened V by 3 bases and J by 0 bases, and 8 bases separated the two germline ends. The CDR3 protein is CAISERSPNYGYTF. The CDR3 region has the DNA TGTGCCATCAGTGAACGCTCCCCTAACTATGGCTACACCTTC.

In its sample, this clonotype was seen a few times. The chain combines TRBV5-8 with TRBJ2-7; D unclear. CDR3 length equals 14 residues. V gave up 0 bases and J gave up 0 bases, with 7 bases separating them. Germline CDR1 SGHTS, CDR2 YDEGEE. For the CDR3, the DNA is TGTGCCAGCAGCTTGGCGGGCCTCTCCTACGAGCAGTACTTC. As protein: CASSLAGLSYEQYF.

This rearrangement joins TRBV24-1 to TRBJ1-5, with 9 bases identical to TRBD1. The length of the CDR3 is 14 residues. The junction had 3 bases not matched to a gene; V was cut back by 7 bases and J by 3 bases. Per the germline V gene, CDR1 is KGHDR and CDR2 is SFDVKD. Here the CDR3 DNA reads TGTGCCACCAGGGGACAGGGCCTCAATCAGCCCCAGCATTTT. It yields the protein CATRGQGLNQPQHF.

The chain carries TRBV5-5 and TRBJ1-1, with D possibly TRBD1 on 6 matching bases. This CDR3 has 14 amino acids. Germline CDR1 is SGHKS and CDR2 is YYEKEE (reference sequence). Between the trimmed V and J ends, which lost 0 bases and 1 base, there was a span of 7 bases. CDR3 nucleotides: TGTGCCAGCAGCTTGGGACAGGCGAACACTGAAGCTTTCTTT. This codes for CASSLGQANTEAFF.